Included here is one T cell receptor beta chain sequence, with context. The antigen it binds to is not known. One base away there is no much larger clone; base qualities are not given. Receptor amplification or capture employed 5' RACE. The listed sequencing device is Illumina HiSeq 2500. A second PCR of roughly 7 to 12 cycles was run with a J-beta primer mix and a sample-barcoded 5' primer. Each TCR beta cDNA molecule received a unique molecular identifier from a template-switch 5' adaptor carrying 12 random nucleotides. Each sample yielded at least 2.5 million CDR3-containing paired-end reads. First-strand cDNA was synthesized from all RNA with the Mint cDNA synthesis kit, primed by a TRBC-specific oligonucleotide. Following uracil-DNA glycosylase treatment, a first 18-cycle PCR with universal primers M1SS and BC2_uni_R was performed on all cDNA. As for how the authors treated the data: Each sample was normalized by randomly selecting 1 million high-quality reads, each carrying a distinct molecular identifier. Reads sharing molecular identifiers were discarded rather than binned into consensus sequences. MiTCR, set to a Q25 quality threshold and the strictest error-elimination algorithm, was used for CDR3 identification, clonotype clustering and error correction. A nonparametric unseen species model with Euler transformation was used to estimate lower-bound total TCR beta diversity. In TCRdb, the public reads were trimmed at Q25 with fastp and aligned with MiXCR, with productive beta chains retained. Entries that share a CDR3 protein sequence are merged under the most common genes and DNA. The V and J calls shown here were made by TCRdb, not taken from the authors' results. The sample table records 730,000 or so distinct CDR3 sequences; roughly two fifths of these occur just once. Of the sample, approximately 31% falls within the top ten clones.

Donors were 40 or so systemically healthy Caucasian individuals from Russia aged roughly 6 to 90 years. Each donor gave ten milliliters of peripheral blood, drawn into EDTA-treated Vacutainer tubes. PBMCs were isolated by Ficoll-Paque density-gradient centrifugation, with at least 7 million obtained per sample. Total RNA was extracted from PBMCs with Trizol reagent, with at least 6 micrograms obtained per sample. For every donor, an aliquot of PBMCs went through flow cytometry to measure the percentages of naive CD45RAhigh/CD27high T cells. Taken from the germline V gene (reference sequence), the CDR1 and CDR2 loops are DFQATT and SNEGSKA. Its CDR3 holds 15 amino acids, cysteine through phenylalanine. The retained sequence is limited to the CDR3, 45 bases, with the frame set at the first base. The data were obtained in a study of blood T cells in healthy people across ages (dated by TCRdb to the mid-2010s). Describing the broader study: Template switching captured roughly one uniquely barcoded TCR beta cDNA molecule per two T cells in model experiments. Using deep sequencing normalized with unique cDNA molecular identifiers, the study measured how TCR beta repertoire diversity changes with age. The donors were split into four age groups: young (average 16 years), middle-aged (39), aged (62) and long-lived (roughly 88). Donors of different ages were randomly distributed across sequencing lanes to avoid experimental bias. For two donors (one aged 18 to 30 and one aged 80 or older), the study analyzed two additional independent replicas of 1 million unique cDNA reads from the same blood draw.

What the research found in general, with its limitations: There was a strong correlation between observed TCR beta diversity and the percentage of naive T cells measured by flow cytometry. Estimates of total diversity based on one million sequenced T cells were considered lower bounds and underestimates. Compared with the aged group, the long-lived group had more naive CD4+ T cells, fewer expanded clones and increased TCR diversity, suggesting age selection. Bulk unsorted PBMC profiling prevented conclusive comparison of naive and antigen-experienced compartments. As age increased, observed TCR beta diversity per million T cells dropped in a roughly linear way, and a significant reduction was already evident by age 40. Donor CMV infection status was unknown, potentially confounding age-related changes in expanded clonotypes.

The clonotype originates from a man at least 80 years old in good health. The sample taken for sequencing was blood. The rearranged chain carries TRBV20-1 and TRBJ2-7; the D region possibly corresponds to TRBD1 (5 bases align). The closer fit of TRBJ2-5 to the DNA end suggests the J call may be wrong. The DNA reads as follows: TGCAGTGCTAGTCGGGCAAGGGGCGCTTTGGAGACCCAGTACTTC. Translated, this gives CSASRARGALETQYF.